This T cell receptor (beta chain) was observed in a study of shared clonotypes between healthy human individuals. The germline gives CDR1 MNHEY, CDR2 SMNVEV (reference sequence). With V trimmed by 2 bases and J by 5 bases, 10 bases remained unmatched. This CDR3 comprises 17 residues. In the case of this clone: What it binds is unknown.

Study conclusions and caveats: Sharing across four donors was highest in naive CD4 (around 5%) and lowest in memory CD8 (around 0.4%). Compared with clonotypes that all four donors shared, non-shared clonotypes had lower generation probabilities.

Naivety among CD8 cells was defined by CD45RO negativity and positive CCR7 selection, thereby excluding terminally differentiated effector memory CD45RA+ cells. All participating donors were Caucasian adults from Nashville, Tennessee. The repertoire was sequenced with immunoSEQ multiplex PCR; TCRdb's copy has only in-frame clones and lacks some. The sample yields hundreds of thousands of clones, 90% to 95% seen once. The rearrangement joins TRBV27 to TRBJ2-3; 10 positions match TRBD2. Sequencing was carried out using naive CD8+ T cells sorted from blood. This receptor was identified in a woman in her thirties in good health. Here the CDR3 reads CASSLLASGSLVDTQYF. Here the CDR3 DNA reads TGTGCCAGCAGTTTACTGGCTAGCGGGAGTTTGGTAGATACGCAGTATTTT.